This is a list of T cell receptor beta chains from one sample in a study of T cell responses to AZD1222 COVID-19 vaccine. Sequencing used immunoSEQ multiplex PCR; TCRdb keeps in-frame clones, though not all of them. The profile shows 150,000 to 200,000 clones, approximately 90% of them singletons. Sequenced here: peripheral blood, sampled 28 days after the second AZD1222 dose. Receptor source: an adult who received the AZD1222 COVID-19 vaccine. Both conserved end residues are part of each CDR3. The D gene is left open where the match is weak. Only part of the rows carry a size: once, few, many, or a class if the clone is expanded.

CDR3nt	CDR3aa	abundance	d_gene	v_gene	j_gene
TGTGCCAGCAGCTTGCATACCGGGACACCCTACGAGCAGTACTTC	CASSLHTGTPYEQYF	-	-	TRBV5-5	TRBJ2-7
TGCGCCAGCAGCCAAGAAGGCGGACAGGTCTACGAGCAGTACTTC	CASSQEGGQVYEQYF	-	TRBD1	TRBV4-1	TRBJ2-7
TGCGCCAGCAGCCCCGGGACAGCGAACACCGGGGAGCTGTTTTTT	CASSPGTANTGELFF	-	TRBD1	TRBV5-1	TRBJ2-2
TGTGCCAGCAGTCCAAGGGCAGGGGACTATGGCTACACCTTC	CASSPRAGDYGYTF	-	-	TRBV7-2	TRBJ1-2
TGTGCCAGCAGTCCACAGGGGCCCGGGGAGCTGTTTTTT	CASSPQGPGELFF	-	TRBD1	TRBV6-6	TRBJ2-2
TGTGCCAGCAGCATCGGAGTTGGGGACATGAACACTGAAGCTTTCTTT	CASSIGVGDMNTEAFF	-	-	TRBV5-6	TRBJ1-1
TGTGCCAGCAGTTACCAGGGGGGCTACGAGCAGTACTTC	CASSYQGGYEQYF	-	-	TRBV6-2/TRBV6-3	TRBJ2-7
TGTGCCAGCACCACTGACAGGGGTGGTTCACCCCTCCACTTT	CASTTDRGGSPLHF	-	TRBD1	TRBV25-1	TRBJ1-6
TGTGCCAGCTCACCCCAACAGGGGATCGGCACTGAAGCTTTCTTT	CASSPQQGIGTEAFF	-	TRBD1	TRBV18	TRBJ1-1
TGCAGCGTTGGGGCTTACAACACTGAAGCTTTCTTT	CSVGAYNTEAFF	-	-	TRBV29-1	TRBJ1-1
TGTGCCAGCAGCGCCGGGCAGGGGGCCGGCACTGAAGCTTTCTTT	CASSAGQGAGTEAFF	-	TRBD1	TRBV13	TRBJ1-1
TGTGCCAGCAGCTTTAAGGGGAACGCTGAAAAACTGTTTTTT	CASSFKGNAEKLFF	-	-	TRBV7-9	TRBJ1-4
TGTGCCAGCAGCTACGACAGGCATGAGCAGTTCTTC	CASSYDRHEQFF	-	-	TRBV9	TRBJ2-1
TGTGCCAGCAGCTTAACGGTAGAACAGGGAGGGTTTTACAATGAGCAGTTCTTC	CASSLTVEQGGFYNEQFF	-	-	TRBV7-3	TRBJ2-1
TGTGCCAGCAGCCTTCCGACTAGCGGGGGAGAGACCCAGTACTTC	CASSLPTSGGETQYF	-	TRBD2	TRBV5-6	TRBJ2-5
TGTGCTAGTGGGCTCAGGAGCTCTGGAAACACCATATATTTT	CASGLRSSGNTIYF	once	-	TRBV12-5	TRBJ1-3
TGTGCCAGCAGTGATAACCCATCTGGCTACACCTTC	CASSDNPSGYTF	-	-	TRBV6-1	TRBJ1-2
TGTGCCAGCAGCTTGGGGACAGGGGGCGAAAAACTGTTTTTT	CASSLGTGGEKLFF	-	TRBD1	TRBV5-5	TRBJ1-4
TGTGCCAGCAGCCCTTGGACAGAACAAGAGACCCAGTACTTC	CASSPWTEQETQYF	-	-	TRBV3-1/TRBV3-2	TRBJ2-5
TGTGCCAGCTCACGTAGGACAGACCTAGAGGGCTACACCTTC	CASSRRTDLEGYTF	-	-	TRBV18	TRBJ1-2
TGTGCCAGCAGCCAAGTAGGGGTGGTCGGTGGAAACACCATATATTTT	CASSQVGVVGGNTIYF	once	-	TRBV3-1/TRBV3-2	TRBJ1-3
TGTGCCAGCAGCCCGAGGGACAGGTACAATGAGCAGTTCTTC	CASSPRDRYNEQFF	-	TRBD1	TRBV11-3	TRBJ2-1
TGTGCCAGCAGCTTCCGGACAGGGGGCACAGATACGCAGTATTTT	CASSFRTGGTDTQYF	-	TRBD1	TRBV7-9	TRBJ2-3
TGTGCCAGCAGCCCCCTCCCCGCACCACAAGCCCAATATAGCAATCAGCCCCAGCATTTT	CASSPLPAPQAQYSNQPQHF	once	-	TRBV7-6	TRBJ1-5
TGTGCCAGCAGTTCACCGGGACTAGCGGAAGAGACCCAGTACTTC	CASSSPGLAEETQYF	few	TRBD2	TRBV2	TRBJ2-5
TGTGCCATCACTGGGACAGGGTATGGCTACACCTTC	CAITGTGYGYTF	-	TRBD1	TRBV10-3	TRBJ1-2
TGTGCCAGCAGTGTAGGGACTTCCTACGAGCAGTACTTC	CASSVGTSYEQYF	-	-	TRBV2	TRBJ2-7